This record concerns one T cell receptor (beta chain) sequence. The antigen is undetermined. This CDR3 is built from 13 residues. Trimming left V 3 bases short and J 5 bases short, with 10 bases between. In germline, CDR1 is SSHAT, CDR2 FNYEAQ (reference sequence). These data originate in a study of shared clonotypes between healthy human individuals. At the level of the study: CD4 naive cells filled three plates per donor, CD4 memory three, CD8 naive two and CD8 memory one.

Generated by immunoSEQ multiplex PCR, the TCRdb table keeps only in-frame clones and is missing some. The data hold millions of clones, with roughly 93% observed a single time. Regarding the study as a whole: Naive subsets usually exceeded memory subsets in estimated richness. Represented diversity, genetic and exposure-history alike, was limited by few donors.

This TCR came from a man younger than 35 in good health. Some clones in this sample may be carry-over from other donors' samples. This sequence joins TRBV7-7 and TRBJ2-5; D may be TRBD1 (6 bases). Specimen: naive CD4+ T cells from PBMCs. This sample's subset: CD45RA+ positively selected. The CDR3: CASSFARGETQYF. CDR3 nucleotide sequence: TGTGCCAGCAGCTTCGCTAGGGGGGAGACCCAGTACTTC. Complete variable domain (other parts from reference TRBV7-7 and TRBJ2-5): GAGVSQSPRYKVTKRGQDVTLRCDPISSHATLYWYQQALGQGPEFLTYFNYEAQPDKSGLPSDRFSAERPEGSISTLTIQRTEQRDSAMYRCASSFARGETQYFGPGTRLLVL.